This TCR beta chain stems from a study of T cells after yellow fever vaccination. Study conclusions and caveats: Abundant clonotypes from the bulk population could contaminate FACS-sorted repertoires. Shared CD4/CD8 clonotypes were a small share, likely from convergent recombination. The booster saw the reappearance of most primary-vaccination clones (roughly 95% CD4, about 88% CD8).

The germline V and J ends were trimmed by 2 bases and 3 bases, with 8 bases remaining between them. The CDR3 runs to 13 residues. CDR1 is SGHTA and CDR2 is FQGNSA in the germline V gene. TCRdb re-derived calls from the 5' RACE reads in MiXCR, one entry per CDR3 protein. The table has under 400,000 distinct CDR3 sequences, about 12% seen once; the top ten hold 3.2%. Comment on this clonotype: What it binds is not known.

This TCR was sampled from a man aged 18 to 35 who received the YFV17D yellow fever vaccine. This sequence joins TRBV7-2 and TRBJ2-7, with D perhaps matching TRBD1 (5 bases). This sample comprised CD4+ T cells sorted from PBMCs, obtained 15 days after the yellow fever booster vaccination. The CDR3 DNA reads TGTGCCAGCAGCTTAACAGGATACTACGAGCAGTACGTC. Its translation: CASSLTGYYEQYV.